The clone carrying this TCR beta chain was seen at least ten times. Its antigen is as yet unknown. This entry comes from a study of CD8+CD57+ T cells in acquired aplastic anemia. The study, taken as a whole, reports: Both patients and controls carried the same twenty-nine CD8+ CDR3 sequences. Patients and controls had CD8+ Simpson's diversity values that were not significantly distinct.

The germline V and J ends were trimmed by 1 base and 4 bases, with 13 bases remaining between them. CDR3 length: 15 amino acids. Germline V gene data show CDR1 as MGHDK and CDR2 as SYGVNS. Before being chosen for sequencing, patients had shown CD8+CD57+ cell expansion by flow cytometry. Every patient had severe acquired aplastic anemia. When blood sampling took place, the patients had received no therapy. TCR beta VDJ and CDR3 profiles were obtained from a genomic DNA template. TCRdb re-derived calls from the reads in MiXCR, one entry per CDR3 protein. The profile shows approximately 220,000 distinct CDR3 sequences, 40% to 60% of them singletons.

Sequenced material: sorted CD4+, CD8+, or CD8+CD57+ T cells (not recorded which) from PBMCs. The sequence came from a human donor with aplastic anemia. V is TRBV25-1 and J is TRBJ2-5, with a possible D match to TRBD2 (6 bases). CDR3 in DNA: TGTGCCAGCAGTGAATCGCAGGGAGGTTCAGAGACCCAGTACTTC. It specifies CASSESQGGSETQYF.